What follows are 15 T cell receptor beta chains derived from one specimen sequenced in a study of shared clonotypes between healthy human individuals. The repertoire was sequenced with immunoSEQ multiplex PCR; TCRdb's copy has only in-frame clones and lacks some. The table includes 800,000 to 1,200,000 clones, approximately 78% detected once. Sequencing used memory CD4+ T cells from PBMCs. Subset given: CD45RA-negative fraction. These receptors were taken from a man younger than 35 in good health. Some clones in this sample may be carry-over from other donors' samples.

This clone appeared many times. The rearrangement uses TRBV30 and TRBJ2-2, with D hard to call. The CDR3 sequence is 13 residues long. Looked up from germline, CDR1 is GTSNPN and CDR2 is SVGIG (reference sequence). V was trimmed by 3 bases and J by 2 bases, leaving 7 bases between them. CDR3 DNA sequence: TGTGCCTGGAGGACTGGTAACACCGGGGAGCTGTTTTTT. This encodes CAWRTGNTGELFF.

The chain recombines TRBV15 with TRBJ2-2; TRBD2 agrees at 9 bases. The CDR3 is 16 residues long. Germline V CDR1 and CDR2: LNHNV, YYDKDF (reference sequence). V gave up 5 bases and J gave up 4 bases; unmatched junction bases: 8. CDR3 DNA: TGTGCCACCAGCCGCAGCGGGGGGCTCGGCACCGGGGAGCTGTTTTTT. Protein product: CATSRSGGLGTGELFF.

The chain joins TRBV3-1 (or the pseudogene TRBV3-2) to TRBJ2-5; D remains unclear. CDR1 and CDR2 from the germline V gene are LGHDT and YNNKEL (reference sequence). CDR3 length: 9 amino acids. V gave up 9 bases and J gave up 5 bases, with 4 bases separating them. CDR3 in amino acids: CARCETQYF. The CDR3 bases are TGTGCCAGATGCGAGACCCAGTACTTC.

CDR3 sequence (DNA): TGCGCCAGCAGCCAAGAGAGCGGGACAGGGGCTATAGGGAAAGAGACCCAGTACTTC. Its translation: CASSQESGTGAIGKETQYF. The chain carries TRBV4-1 and TRBJ2-5; 10 positions agree with TRBD1. Germline V gives CDR1 MGHRA, CDR2 YSYEKL. The CDR3 runs to 19 residues. V lost 0 bases to trimming and J lost 3 bases; unmatched junction nucleotides: 13.

The CDR3 sequence is CASTPPRWEGSTDTQYF. In nucleotides, the CDR3 is TGTGCCAGCACCCCCCCGAGGTGGGAGGGGAGCACAGATACGCAGTATTTT. The chain joins TRBV28 to TRBJ2-3; 7 bases agree with TRBD2. CDR3 length equals 17 residues. Germline V gene sequence: CDR1 MDHEN, CDR2 SYDVKM. The J segment lost 0 bases and the V segment lost 7 bases, leaving 13 bases of the junction unmatched.

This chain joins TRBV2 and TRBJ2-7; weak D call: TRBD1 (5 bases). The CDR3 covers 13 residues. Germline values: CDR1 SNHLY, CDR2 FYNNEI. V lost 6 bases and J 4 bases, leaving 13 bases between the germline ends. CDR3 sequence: CASSGATVYEQYF. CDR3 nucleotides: TGTGCCAGCAGCGGAGCGACAGTTTACGAGCAGTACTTC.

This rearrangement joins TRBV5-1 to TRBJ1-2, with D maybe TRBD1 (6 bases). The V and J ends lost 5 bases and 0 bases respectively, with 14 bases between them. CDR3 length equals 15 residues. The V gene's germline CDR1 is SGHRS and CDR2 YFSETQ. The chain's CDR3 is CASSPRTDSNYGYTF. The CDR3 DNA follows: TGCGCCAGCAGTCCCAGGACAGATTCTAACTATGGCTACACCTTC.

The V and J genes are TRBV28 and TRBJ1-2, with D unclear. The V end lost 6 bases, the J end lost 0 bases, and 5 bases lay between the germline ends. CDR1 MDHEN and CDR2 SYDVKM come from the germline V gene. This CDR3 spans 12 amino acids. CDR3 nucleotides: TGTGCCAGCAGCCAAACTAACTATGGCTACACCTTC. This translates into CASSQTNYGYTF.

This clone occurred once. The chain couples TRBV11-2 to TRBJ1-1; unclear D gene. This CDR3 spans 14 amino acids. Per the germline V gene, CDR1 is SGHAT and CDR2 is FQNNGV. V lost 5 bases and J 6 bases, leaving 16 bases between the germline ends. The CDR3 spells CASSPVLLSAEAFF. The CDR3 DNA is TGTGCCAGCAGCCCAGTCCTGTTGTCCGCTGAAGCTTTCTTT.

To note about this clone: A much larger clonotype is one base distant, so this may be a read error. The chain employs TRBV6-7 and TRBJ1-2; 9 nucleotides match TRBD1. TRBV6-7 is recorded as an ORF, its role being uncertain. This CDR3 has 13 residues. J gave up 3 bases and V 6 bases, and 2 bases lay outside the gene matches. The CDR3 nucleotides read TGTGCCAGCAGCCGGACAGGGGACTATGGCTACACCTTC. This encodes CASSRTGDYGYTF.

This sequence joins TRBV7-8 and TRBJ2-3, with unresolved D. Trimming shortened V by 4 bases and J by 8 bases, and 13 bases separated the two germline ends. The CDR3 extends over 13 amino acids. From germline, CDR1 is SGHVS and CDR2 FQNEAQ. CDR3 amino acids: CASSSPSVPTQYF. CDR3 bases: TGTGCCAGCAGCTCACCTAGTGTTCCTACGCAGTATTTT.

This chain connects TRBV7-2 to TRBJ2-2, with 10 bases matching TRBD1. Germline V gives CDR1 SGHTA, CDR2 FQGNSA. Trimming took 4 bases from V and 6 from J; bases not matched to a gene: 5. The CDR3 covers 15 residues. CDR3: CASSSAGTGAGELFF. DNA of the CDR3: TGTGCCAGCAGCTCTGCCGGGACAGGGGCCGGGGAGCTGTTTTTT.

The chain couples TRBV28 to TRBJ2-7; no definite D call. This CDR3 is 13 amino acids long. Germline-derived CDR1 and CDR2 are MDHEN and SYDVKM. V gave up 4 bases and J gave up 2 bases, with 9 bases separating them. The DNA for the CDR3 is TGTGCCAGCAGTTCCCGGCCCGCCTACGAGCAGTACTTC. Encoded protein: CASSSRPAYEQYF. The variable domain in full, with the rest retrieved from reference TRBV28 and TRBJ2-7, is DVKVTQSSRYLVKRTGEKVFLECVQDMDHENMFWYRQDPGLGLRLIYFSYDVKMKEKGDIPEGYSVSREKKERFSLILESASTNQTSMYLCASSSRPAYEQYFGPGTRLTVT.

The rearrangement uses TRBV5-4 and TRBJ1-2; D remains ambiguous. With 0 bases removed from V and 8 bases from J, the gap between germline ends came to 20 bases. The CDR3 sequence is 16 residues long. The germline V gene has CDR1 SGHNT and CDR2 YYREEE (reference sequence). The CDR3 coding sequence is TGTGCCAGCAGCTTGGATCCTAACCCGGCTCGGCGAGGCTACACCTTC. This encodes CASSLDPNPARRGYTF.

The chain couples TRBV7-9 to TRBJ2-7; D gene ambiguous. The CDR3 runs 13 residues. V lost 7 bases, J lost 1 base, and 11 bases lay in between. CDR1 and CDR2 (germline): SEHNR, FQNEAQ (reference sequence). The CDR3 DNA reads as TGTGCCAGCACCGACTTGGGTTCCTACGAGCAGTACTTC. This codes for CASTDLGSYEQYF.